These T cell receptor beta chains were read from a single sample in a study of T cell clonotyping in hematopoietic cell transplantation. Profiling relied on immunoSEQ multiplex PCR, and the TCRdb table lists in-frame clones only, not all of them. The sample shows under 15,000 clones, roughly four fifths of them seen only once. This specimen was PBMCs, taken 100 days after allogeneic stem cell transplant. These receptors were collected from a female patient in her 40s who had an allogeneic stem cell transplant from a related donor, so T cells may come from the graft donor. Some clones in this sample may be carry-over from other donors' samples. The CDR3 runs from the conserved cysteine through the conserved F or W. Fields, in order: J gene, D gene, V gene, clone size, CDR3 DNA, CDR3 protein. A D gene is named only where the DNA matches it firmly. Clone size, where shown, is once, few, many, or a class for clones that have expanded.

>TRBJ1-4|NA|TRBV4-1|once
TGCGCCAGCAGCCCAACCGGGACGAGGGGGAATGAAAAACTGTTTTTT
CASSPTGTRGNEKLFF
>TRBJ1-1|NA|TRBV7-9|NA
TGTGCCAGCAGTGTTTGGGGGGGGGTCACTGAAGCTTTCTTT
CASSVWGGVTEAFF
>TRBJ2-5|NA|TRBV6-4|NA
TGTGCCAGCAGTGCTGGAGGGGGAGGAGGCCAAGAGACCCAGTACTTC
CASSAGGGGGQETQYF
>TRBJ1-2|NA|TRBV14|NA
TGTGCCAGCAGCCAGACGGGGATTGGTGGCTACACCTTC
CASSQTGIGGYTF
>TRBJ2-1|NA|TRBV28|NA
TGTGCCAGCAGTTATGGCAAATTCACCTACAATGAGCAGTTCTTC
CASSYGKFTYNEQFF
>TRBJ1-5|NA|TRBV10-1|NA
TGCGCCAGCAGTGAGGCCCCAGGTAGTCAGCCCCAGCATTTT
CASSEAPGSQPQHF
>TRBJ2-2|NA|TRBV6-1|NA
TGTGCCTGCCAGGGGGGCTTTGACACCGGGGAGCTGTTTTTT
CACQGGFDTGELFF
>TRBJ1-2|NA|TRBV28|few
TGTGCCAGCAGTCGAAACTATGGCTACACCTTC
CASSRNYGYTF
>TRBJ1-3|NA|TRBV19|NA
TGTGCCAGTAGTATGGAGTGGGCGGCAGGAAACACCATATATTTT
CASSMEWAAGNTIYF
>TRBJ1-5|NA|TRBV7-9|NA
TGTGCCAGCAGCTTAGGTATGGGACAGCCCCAGCATTTT
CASSLGMGQPQHF
>TRBJ2-7|TRBD2|TRBV7-9|NA
TGTGCCAGCAGCTTACCCCCAAGGCGGGAGGGCTACGAGCAGTACTTC
CASSLPPRREGYEQYF
>TRBJ2-7|NA|TRBV5-6|NA
TGTGCCAGCAGCTTGGGACATGTCTACGAGCAGTACTTC
CASSLGHVYEQYF
>TRBJ1-2|NA|TRBV5-1|NA
TGCGCCAGCAGCTGGGACAAAAGCTATGGCTACACCTTC
CASSWDKSYGYTF
>TRBJ2-2|NA|TRBV30|NA
TGTGCCTGGAGTCCCCTGAGTGACGGGTCCGGGGAGCTGTTTTTT
CAWSPLSDGSGELFF
>TRBJ1-5|NA|TRBV27|NA
TGTGCCAGCAAGTCCGTGGGGTTTAGCAATCAGCCCCAGCATTTT
CASKSVGFSNQPQHF
>TRBJ2-3|TRBD2|TRBV7-8|once
TGTGCCAGCAGCTTAGGGACTAGCGGGACACACACAGATACGCAGTATTTT
CASSLGTSGTHTDTQYF
>TRBJ1-6|NA|TRBV6-1|NA
TGTGCCAGCAGTGAAGCTTCCGGGAATTCACCCCTCCACTTT
CASSEASGNSPLHF
>TRBJ1-2|TRBD1|TRBV7-7|NA
TGTGCCAGCAGCTTACGGTCCCTCTTATTAGACAGGGGGTCCTTCGGCTACACCTTC
CASSLRSLLLDRGSFGYTF
>TRBJ1-2|NA|TRBV30|NA
TGTGCCTGGAGTGTACGGGGGGACTATGGCTACACCTTC
CAWSVRGDYGYTF
>TRBJ1-2|TRBD1|TRBV7-8|NA
TGTGCCAGCAGCTGGGACAGTAACTATGGCTACACCTTC
CASSWDSNYGYTF
>TRBJ2-1|TRBD2|TRBV6-6|few
TGTGCCAGCGTCCAGCGGGAGGGCCCCTACAATGAGCAGTTCTTC
CASVQREGPYNEQFF
>TRBJ2-1|NA|TRBV29-1|few
TGCAGCGTTGAAGAAGGATCCGGCAATGAGCAGTTCTTC
CSVEEGSGNEQFF
>TRBJ1-3|NA|TRBV2|NA
TGTGCCAGCAGTGAAGCGGAGGGGGCTGGAAACACCATATATTTT
CASSEAEGAGNTIYF
>TRBJ2-3|NA|TRBV25-1|NA
TGTGCCAGCATCGGGGATACGCAGTATTTT
CASIGDTQYF
>TRBJ2-5|TRBD1|TRBV29-1|NA
TGCAGCGTGACTACCGGGACAGGCCAAGAGACCCAGTACTTC
CSVTTGTGQETQYF
>TRBJ1-2|NA|TRBV5-5|NA
TGTGCCAGCAGCTTAGAGTTCTCTAACTATGGCTACACCTTC
CASSLEFSNYGYTF
>TRBJ2-1|NA|TRBV29-1|NA
TGCAGCGTTGGGGATGCTGAGCAGTTCTTC
CSVGDAEQFF
>TRBJ2-5|TRBD2|TRBV7-6|NA
TGTGCCAGCAGCCTCGGACTAGGAGAGACCCAGTACTTC
CASSLGLGETQYF
>TRBJ2-5|NA|TRBV5-4|NA
TGTGCCAGCAGCTTGGCTTTTCGGGGAAGGTCACAGCAGTACTTC
CASSLAFRGRSQQYF
>TRBJ1-5|NA|TRBV6-4|NA
TGTGCCAGCAGCGAACAGGGTGGCAGCAATCAGCCCCAGCATTTT
CASSEQGGSNQPQHF
>TRBJ1-5|NA|TRBV2|few
TGTGCCAGCGCGGGGGATAGCAATCAGCCCCAGCATTTT
CASAGDSNQPQHF
>TRBJ1-4|NA|TRBV28|NA
TGTGCCAGCAGTCTTCGGAGGACACGAAATGAAAAACTGTTTTTT
CASSLRRTRNEKLFF
>TRBJ2-7|NA|TRBV4-1|NA
TGCGCCAGCAGCCAAGTGCAACACCCGTCCTACGAGCAGTACTTC
CASSQVQHPSYEQYF
>TRBJ2-5|TRBD2|TRBV11-1|few
TGTGCCAGCAACTTCCCGGGGGGGGAGACCCAGTACTTC
CASNFPGGETQYF
>TRBJ2-7|NA|TRBV5-4|NA
TGTGCCAGCAGCTATCCCGGTGGTCTCTACGAGCAGTACTTC
CASSYPGGLYEQYF
>TRBJ1-2|TRBD1|TRBV7-9|once
TGTGCCAGCAAAAGACAGGGCGTTAACTATGGCTACACCTTC
CASKRQGVNYGYTF
>TRBJ2-7|NA|TRBV5-4|once
TGTGCCAGCAGCTTGGGGCCCGACCGGGATTACGAGCAGTACTTC
CASSLGPDRDYEQYF
>TRBJ2-5|NA|TRBV5-1|NA
TGCGCCAGCAGCTTGGCCACCCTAGAGACCCAGTACTTC
CASSLATLETQYF
>TRBJ2-7|TRBD2|TRBV4-1|medium-sized
TGCGCCAGCAGCCAAGAGGCGGGAGGGACGCACGAGCAGTACTTC
CASSQEAGGTHEQYF
>TRBJ2-7|NA|TRBV27|NA
TGTGCCAGCAGTGGTCCTCGGGAGCAGTACTTC
CASSGPREQYF
>TRBJ2-2|NA|TRBV30|NA
TGTGCCTGGAATCGGAGGGAGGCCGGGGAGCTGTTTTTT
CAWNRREAGELFF
>TRBJ2-7|TRBD1|TRBV7-8|once
TGTGCCAGCAGTCTCACCCCGGGACAGGGCTACGAGCAGTACTTC
CASSLTPGQGYEQYF
>TRBJ2-5|NA|TRBV9|NA
TGTGCCAGCAGCCCCTCAGGGAACGGGGAGACCCAGTACTTC
CASSPSGNGETQYF
>TRBJ1-4|TRBD1|TRBV30|NA
TGTGCCTGGAGTAACCCGACAGGGACGGACGAAAAACTGTTTTTT
CAWSNPTGTDEKLFF
>TRBJ1-2|TRBD1|TRBV7-9|NA
TGTGCCAGCAGCTCTGGAGACAGGGTCTCTAATATCGTGGGCTACACCTTC
CASSSGDRVSNIVGYTF
>TRBJ2-5|TRBD2|TRBV7-6|NA
TGTGCCAGCAGCTTAGCGGGACTAGCCCAGGCCCAGTACTTC
CASSLAGLAQAQYF
>TRBJ2-7|NA|TRBV30|once
TGTGCCTGGAGTGTAAGGGGCCGAAGCTCCTACGAGCAGTACTTC
CAWSVRGRSSYEQYF
>TRBJ1-2|NA|TRBV19|NA
TGTGCCAGTAGTCCCGAATTGGTGGTAAACTATGGCTACACCTTC
CASSPELVVNYGYTF
>TRBJ2-6|NA|TRBV9|NA
TGTGCCAGCAGCGTCGCGGAGGGGGCCAACGTCCTGACTTTC
CASSVAEGANVLTF
>TRBJ1-4|NA|TRBV11-2|NA
TGTGCCAGCAGCTTACAGCGAGAAAAACTGTTTTTT
CASSLQREKLFF